Following are 8 T cell receptor beta chains from one sample sequenced in a study of naive and memory T cell subsets. An equimolar mix of two oligonucleotides served as the beta constant-region primer for TRBC1 and TRBC2. One entry per CDR3 protein, called by TCRdb with MiXCR from the UMI-ligation and nested PCR reads. The table has tens of thousands of distinct CDR3 sequences, 13% seen once. Specimen: effector memory CD4+ T cells from blood. As for subset: effector memory, CD45RA- CD27-. The receptors originated from a human donor in good health.

The rearrangement joins TRBV14 to TRBJ2-5, with D perhaps given as TRBD1 or TRBD2 (5 bases each). The V end was cut by 4 bases, the J end by 4 bases, with 22 bases between. This CDR3 region has 17 residues. Germline V gene data show CDR1 as SGHDN and CDR2 as FVKESK. CDR3 sequence: CASSRRRASLGRETQYF. DNA of the CDR3: TGTGCCAGCAGCCGCCGAAGGGCTAGCCTGGGGCGAGAGACCCAGTACTTC.

This clonotype came up a few times. The chain is built from TRBV6-2 or TRBV6-3 and TRBJ2-2; D call uncertain. Per the germline V gene, CDR1 is MNHEY and CDR2 is SVGEGT. Trimming took 1 base from V and 1 from J, leaving 7 bases between them. The CDR3 length is 15 residues. The CDR3 region has the DNA TGTGCCAGCAGTTACTTAGGCGGGAACACCGGGGAGCTGTTTTTT. It translates to CASSYLGGNTGELFF.

This rearrangement joins TRBV6-5 to TRBJ1-1; D may be TRBD1 (5 bases). Per germline, CDR1 MNHEY and CDR2 SVGAGI. CDR3 size: 14 residues. The ends were cut back, 5 bases at V and 1 base at J, with 11 bases in the middle. The CDR3, as DNA: TGTGCCAGCAGTCGACAGAGAAAGAACACTGAAGCTTTCTTT. Translating gives CASSRQRKNTEAFF.

This clonotype showed up many times. This could be a read error, since a much larger clone is one nucleotide away. The chain recombines TRBV28 with TRBJ2-3; D remains unclear. The germline gives CDR1 MDHEN, CDR2 SYDVKM. The CDR3 length is 12 residues. The ends were cut back, 8 bases at V and 2 bases at J, with 8 bases in the middle. DNA of the CDR3: TGTGCCAGCCGTACAAACACAGATACGCAGTATTTT. Translation gives CASRTNTDTQYF.

This chain joins TRBV4-2 and TRBJ1-6; D is ambiguous. The CDR3 totals 14 residues. Germline CDR1 and CDR2: LGHNA and YNFKEQ. The ends were cut back, 2 bases at V and 7 bases at J, with 9 bases in the middle. This CDR3 is CASSQWGMNSPLHF. CDR3 nucleotides: TGTGCCAGCAGCCAATGGGGAATGAATTCACCCCTCCACTTT.

This clonotype is medium-sized in the sample. The CDR3 protein is CSANRAGGADTQYF. The CDR3, as DNA: TGCAGTGCTAACCGTGCGGGAGGGGCAGATACGCAGTATTTT. The genes are TRBV20-1 and TRBJ2-3; TRBD2 matches at 9 bases. This CDR3 spans 14 amino acids. V shed 4 bases, J shed 4 bases, and the junction held 6 bases outside the gene matches. Germline CDR1 DFQATT, CDR2 SNEGSKA (reference sequence).

This rearrangement joins TRBV7-2 to TRBJ2-1, with D unresolved. Looked up from germline, CDR1 is SGHTA and CDR2 is FQGNSA. This CDR3 is built from 12 residues. Trimming stripped 3 bases from V and 3 bases from J, with 3 bases between. DNA for the CDR3: TGTGCCAGCAGCTTCGACTACAATGAGCAGTTCTTC. Its translation: CASSFDYNEQFF.

This chain links TRBV29-1 with TRBJ1-2, with TRBD1 as a possible D gene (6 bases). CDR3 length: 13 amino acids. Germline V gives CDR1 SQVTM, CDR2 ANQGSEA. Trimming stripped 5 bases from V and 6 bases from J, with 16 bases between. CDR3 sequence (DNA): TGCAGCGTTTTTGGGACAAAAGGTGATGGCTACACCTTC. It specifies CSVFGTKGDGYTF.